These 6 T cell receptor beta chains came from one sample sequenced in a study of blood T cell repertoires in COVID-19. Libraries were prepared by immunoSEQ multiplex PCR; TCRdb keeps only in-frame clonotypes and omits some of them. Found here are around 230,000 clones, about 83% of them singletons; the top ten hold 2% to 3%. Sequenced: peripheral blood. The origin of the receptors is a woman aged 35 to 49 with active or convalescent COVID-19.

CDR3 loop: CASSIDRGQGYEQYF. CDR3 coding DNA: TGTGCCAGTAGTATAGACCGAGGACAGGGATACGAGCAGTACTTC. This chain joins TRBV19 and TRBJ2-7, with TRBD1 matching 8 bases. This CDR3 is built from 15 residues. Germline V lookup: CDR1 LNHDA, CDR2 SQIVND (reference sequence). Trimming at V came to 0 bases and at J to 4 bases, leaving 5 bases not matched to a gene.

The J gene is TRBJ2-7, the V gene TRBV4-3; the D is unclear. Germline loops: CDR1 LGHNA, CDR2 YSLEER. This CDR3 spans 15 amino acids. Deletions cut 0 bases from V and 0 bases from J, with 9 bases between. The CDR3 DNA follows: TGCGCCAGCAGCCAAGATGTGGTTAGCTCCTACGAGCAGTACTTC. Its translation: CASSQDVVSSYEQYF.

V gene TRBV30 combines with J gene TRBJ2-7, with 8 positions matching TRBD2. Germline V CDR1 and CDR2: GTSNPN, SVGIG (reference sequence). J lost 1 base, V lost 3 bases, and 5 bases had no gene match. This CDR3 has 14 residues. CDR3 DNA: TGTGCCTGGAGCGGTGGCGGGGGGTCCTACGAGCAGTACTTC. It is translated as CAWSGGGGSYEQYF.

The gene calls are TRBV5-1 and TRBJ2-1; D may be TRBD1 (6 bases). CDR3 size: 14 residues. The germline V and J ends were trimmed by 3 bases and 4 bases, with 11 bases remaining between them. In germline, CDR1 is SGHRS, CDR2 YFSETQ. The CDR3 DNA follows: TGCGCCAGCAGCTCGGACAGCTCTTACAATGAGCAGTTCTTC. Its protein product is CASSSDSSYNEQFF.

V usage is TRBV30 and J usage is TRBJ1-1; TRBD1 matches 7 bases. Looked up from germline, CDR1 is GTSNPN and CDR2 is SVGIG (reference sequence). This CDR3 comprises 13 residues. Trimming cost V 4 bases and J 7 bases; bases outside gene matches: 9. This CDR3 is CAWTRDRQIEAFF. The CDR3 nucleotides are TGTGCCTGGACCAGGGACAGACAGATTGAAGCTTTCTTT.

V usage is TRBV29-1 and J usage is TRBJ2-5; D might be TRBD2 (5 bases). The CDR3 contains 14 residues. Trimming took off 5 bases at V and 4 bases at J, with 17 bases between the two ends. Germline V gene data show CDR1 as SQVTM and CDR2 as ANQGSEA. CDR3 loop: CSVLSPGSGETQYF. The CDR3 DNA sequence: TGCAGCGTTCTCAGCCCGGGGTCTGGAGAGACCCAGTACTTC. Filled out from reference TRBV29-1 and TRBJ2-5, the complete variable domain reads SAVISQKPSRDICQRGTSLTIQCQVDSQVTMMFWYRQQPGQSLTLIATANQGSEATYESGFVIDKFPISRPNLTFSTLTVSNMSPEDSSIYLCSVLSPGSGETQYFGPGTRLLVL.